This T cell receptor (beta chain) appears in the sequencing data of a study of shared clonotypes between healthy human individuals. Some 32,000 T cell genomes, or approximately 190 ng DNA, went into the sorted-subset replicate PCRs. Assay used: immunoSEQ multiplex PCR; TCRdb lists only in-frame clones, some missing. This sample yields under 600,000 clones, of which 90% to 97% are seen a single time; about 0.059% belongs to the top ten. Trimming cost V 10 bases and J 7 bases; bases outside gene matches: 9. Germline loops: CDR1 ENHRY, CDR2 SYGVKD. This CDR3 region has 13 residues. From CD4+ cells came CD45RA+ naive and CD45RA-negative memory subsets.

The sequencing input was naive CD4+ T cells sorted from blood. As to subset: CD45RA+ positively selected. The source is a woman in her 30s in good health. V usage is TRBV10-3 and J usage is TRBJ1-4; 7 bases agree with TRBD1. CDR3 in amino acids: CATKSGTVEKLFF. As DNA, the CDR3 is TGTGCCACTAAATCCGGGACAGTTGAAAAACTGTTTTTT.